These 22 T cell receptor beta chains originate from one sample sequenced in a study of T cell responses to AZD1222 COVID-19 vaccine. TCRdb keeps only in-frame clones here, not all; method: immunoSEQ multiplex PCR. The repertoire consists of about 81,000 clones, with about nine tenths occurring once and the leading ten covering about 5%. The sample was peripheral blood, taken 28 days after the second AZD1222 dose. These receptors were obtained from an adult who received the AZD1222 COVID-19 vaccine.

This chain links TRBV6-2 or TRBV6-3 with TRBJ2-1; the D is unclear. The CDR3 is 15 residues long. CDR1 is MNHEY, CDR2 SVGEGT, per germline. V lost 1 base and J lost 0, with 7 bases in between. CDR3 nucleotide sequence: TGTGCCAGCAGTTACTTACCCATCTCCTACAATGAGCAGTTCTTC. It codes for CASSYLPISYNEQFF.

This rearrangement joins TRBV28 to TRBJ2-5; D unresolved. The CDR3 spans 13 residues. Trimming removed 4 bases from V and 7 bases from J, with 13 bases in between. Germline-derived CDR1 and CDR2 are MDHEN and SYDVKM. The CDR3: CASSSTPEVTQYF. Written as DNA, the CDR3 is TGTGCCAGCAGTTCTACCCCCGAGGTGACCCAGTACTTC.

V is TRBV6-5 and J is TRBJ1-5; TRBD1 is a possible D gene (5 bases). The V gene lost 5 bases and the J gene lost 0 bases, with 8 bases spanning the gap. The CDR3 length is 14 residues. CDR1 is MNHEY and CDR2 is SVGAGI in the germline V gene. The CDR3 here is CASSRDGSNQPQHF. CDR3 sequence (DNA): TGTGCCAGCAGTCGGGACGGTAGCAATCAGCCCCAGCATTTT.

The chain's CDR3 is CASSKEGQIYWEQYF. CDR3 nucleotides: TGTGCCAGCAGCAAAGAGGGACAGATCTACTGGGAGCAGTACTTC. The V gene is TRBV21-1, the J gene TRBJ2-7; the table gives TRBD1 as D, unverified against the DNA. TRBV21-1 is flagged as a pseudogene. CDR3 length: 15 residues.

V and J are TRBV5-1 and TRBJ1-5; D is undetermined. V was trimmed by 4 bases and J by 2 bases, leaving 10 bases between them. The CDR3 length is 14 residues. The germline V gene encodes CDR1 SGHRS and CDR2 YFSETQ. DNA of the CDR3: TGCGCCAGCAGCCTGGGCGAGGGCAATCAGCCCCAGCATTTT. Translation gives CASSLGEGNQPQHF.

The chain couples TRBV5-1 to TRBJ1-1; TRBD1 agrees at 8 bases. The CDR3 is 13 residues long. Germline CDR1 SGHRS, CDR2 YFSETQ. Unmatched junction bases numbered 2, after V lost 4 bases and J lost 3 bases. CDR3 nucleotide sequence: TGCGCCAGCAGCCCGACAGGGGACACTGAAGCTTTCTTT. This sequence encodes CASSPTGDTEAFF.

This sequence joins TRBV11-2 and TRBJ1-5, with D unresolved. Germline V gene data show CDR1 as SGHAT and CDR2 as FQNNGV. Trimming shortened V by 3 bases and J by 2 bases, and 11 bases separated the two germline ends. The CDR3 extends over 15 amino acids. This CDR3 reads CASSLSWDGNQPQHF. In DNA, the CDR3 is TGTGCCAGCAGCTTGAGTTGGGATGGCAATCAGCCCCAGCATTTT.

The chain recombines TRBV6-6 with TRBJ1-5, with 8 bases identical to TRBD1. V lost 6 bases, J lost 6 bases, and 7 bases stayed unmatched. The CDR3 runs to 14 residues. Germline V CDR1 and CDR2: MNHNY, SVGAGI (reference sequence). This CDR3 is CASRTGEGSQPQHF. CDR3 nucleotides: TGTGCCAGCAGGACAGGGGAAGGAAGTCAGCCCCAGCATTTT.

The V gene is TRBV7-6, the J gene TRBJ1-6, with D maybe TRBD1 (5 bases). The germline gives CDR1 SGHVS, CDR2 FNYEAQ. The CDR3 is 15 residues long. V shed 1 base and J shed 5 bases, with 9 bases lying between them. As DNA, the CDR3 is TGTGCCAGCAGCTTAGGCCGGACAAATAATTCACCCCTCCACTTT. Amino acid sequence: CASSLGRTNNSPLHF.

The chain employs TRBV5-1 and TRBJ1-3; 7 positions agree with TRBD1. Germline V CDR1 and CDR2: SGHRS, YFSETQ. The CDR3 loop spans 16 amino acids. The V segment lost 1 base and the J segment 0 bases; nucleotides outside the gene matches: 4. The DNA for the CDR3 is TGCGCCAGCAGCTTGTTCACAGGGGACTCTGGAAACACCATATATTTT. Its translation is CASSLFTGDSGNTIYF.

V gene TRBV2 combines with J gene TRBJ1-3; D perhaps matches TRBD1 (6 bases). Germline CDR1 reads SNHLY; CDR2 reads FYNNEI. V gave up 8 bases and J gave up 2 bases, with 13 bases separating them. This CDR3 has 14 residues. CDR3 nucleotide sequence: TGTGCCAGCCGCCACAGGGAGCCTGGAAACACCATATATTTT. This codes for CASRHREPGNTIYF.

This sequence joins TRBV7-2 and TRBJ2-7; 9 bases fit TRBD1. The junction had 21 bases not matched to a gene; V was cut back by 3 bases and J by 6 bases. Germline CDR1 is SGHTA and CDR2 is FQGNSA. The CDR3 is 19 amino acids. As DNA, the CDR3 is TGTGCCAGCAGCTTCTTGGACATAACGGGACAGGGTATCAAGGGCGAGCAGTACTTC. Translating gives CASSFLDITGQGIKGEQYF. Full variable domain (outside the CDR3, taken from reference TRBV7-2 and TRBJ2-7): GAGVSQSPSNKVTEKGKDVELRCDPISGHTALYWYRQSLGQGLEFLIYFQGNSAPDKSGLPSDRFSAERTGGSVSTLTIQRTQQEDSAVYLCASSFLDITGQGIKGEQYFGPGTRLTVT.

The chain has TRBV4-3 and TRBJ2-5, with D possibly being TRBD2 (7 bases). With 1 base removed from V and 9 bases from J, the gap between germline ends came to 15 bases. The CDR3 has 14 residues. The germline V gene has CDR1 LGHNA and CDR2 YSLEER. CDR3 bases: TGCGCCAGCAGCCAAGGGACAGCCGGGGGGCCCCAGTACTTC. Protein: CASSQGTAGGPQYF.

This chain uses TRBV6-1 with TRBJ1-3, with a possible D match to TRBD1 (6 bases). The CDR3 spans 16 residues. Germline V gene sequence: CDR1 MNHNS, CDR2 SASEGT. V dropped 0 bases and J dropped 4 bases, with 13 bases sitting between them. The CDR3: CASSEAPGASGNTIYF. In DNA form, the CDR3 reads TGTGCCAGCAGTGAAGCACCGGGGGCGTCCGGAAACACCATATATTTT.

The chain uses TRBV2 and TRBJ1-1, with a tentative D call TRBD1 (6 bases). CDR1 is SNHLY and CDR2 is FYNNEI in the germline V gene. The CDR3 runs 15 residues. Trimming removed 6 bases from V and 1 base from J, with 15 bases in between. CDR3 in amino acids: CASRSVAGANTEAFF. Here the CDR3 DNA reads TGTGCCAGCAGGTCAGTAGCAGGGGCGAACACTGAAGCTTTCTTT. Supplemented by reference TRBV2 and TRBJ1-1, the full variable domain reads EPEVTQTPSHQVTQMGQEVILRCVPISNHLYFYWYRQILGQKVEFLVSFYNNEISEKSEIFDDQFSVERPDGSNFTLKIRSTKLEDSAMYFCASRSVAGANTEAFFGQGTRLTVV.

The CDR3 loop is CASSQASGGDTQYF. DNA for the CDR3: TGTGCCAGCAGCCAGGCTAGCGGGGGGGATACGCAGTATTTT. The rearrangement joins TRBV3-1 (or the pseudogene TRBV3-2) to TRBJ2-3, with 11 bases matching TRBD2. The CDR3 length is 14 residues. V gave up 3 bases and J gave up 6 bases; unmatched junction bases: 2. Germline values: CDR1 LGHDT, CDR2 YNNKEL (reference sequence).

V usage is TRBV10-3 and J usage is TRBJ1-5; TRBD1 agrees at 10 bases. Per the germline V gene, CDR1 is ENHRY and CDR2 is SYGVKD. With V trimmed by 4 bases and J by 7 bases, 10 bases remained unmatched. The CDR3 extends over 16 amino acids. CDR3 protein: CAISGDRGGSHQPQHF. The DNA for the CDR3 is TGTGCCATCAGTGGGGACAGGGGCGGAAGTCACCAGCCCCAGCATTTT.

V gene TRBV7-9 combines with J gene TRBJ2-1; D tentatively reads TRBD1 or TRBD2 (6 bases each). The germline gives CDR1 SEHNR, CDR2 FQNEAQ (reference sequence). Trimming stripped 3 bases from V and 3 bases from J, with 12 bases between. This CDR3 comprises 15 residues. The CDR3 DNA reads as TGTGCCAGCAGCTTGGGGGGCAATTTCTACAATGAGCAGTTCTTC. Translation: CASSLGGNFYNEQFF. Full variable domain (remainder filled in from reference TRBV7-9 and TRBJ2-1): DTGVSQNPRHKITKRGQNVTFRCDPISEHNRLYWYRQTLGQGPEFLTYFQNEAQLEKSRLLSDRFSAERPKGSFSTLEIQRTEQGDSAMYLCASSLGGNFYNEQFFGPGTRLTVL.

The CDR3 reads CASSLGGLSGNTIYF. CDR3 DNA: TGCGCCAGCAGCTTGGGGGGTCTCTCTGGAAACACCATATATTTT. The rearrangement links TRBV5-1 to TRBJ1-3; D call uncertain. The germline V gene encodes CDR1 SGHRS and CDR2 YFSETQ. V was clipped by 0 bases and J by 0 bases, with 7 bases between them. The CDR3 consists of 15 residues.

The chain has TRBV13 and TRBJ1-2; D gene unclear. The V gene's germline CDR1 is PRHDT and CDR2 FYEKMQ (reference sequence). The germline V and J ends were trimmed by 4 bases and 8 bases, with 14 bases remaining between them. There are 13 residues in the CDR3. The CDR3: CASSSPYFEGYTF. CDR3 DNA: TGTGCCAGCAGCTCGCCTTACTTTGAGGGCTACACCTTC.

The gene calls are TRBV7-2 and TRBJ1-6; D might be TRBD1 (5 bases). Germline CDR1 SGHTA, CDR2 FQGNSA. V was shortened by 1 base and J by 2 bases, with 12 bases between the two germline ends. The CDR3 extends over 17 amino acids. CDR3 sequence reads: CASSLEAQGAYNSPLHF. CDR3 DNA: TGTGCCAGCAGCTTAGAGGCCCAGGGAGCCTATAATTCACCCCTCCACTTT.

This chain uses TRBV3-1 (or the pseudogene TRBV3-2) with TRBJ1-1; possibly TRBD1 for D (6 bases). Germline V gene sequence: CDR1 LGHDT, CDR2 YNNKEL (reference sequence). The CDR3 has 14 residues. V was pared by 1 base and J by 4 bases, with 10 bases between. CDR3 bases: TGTGCCAGCAGCCAAGTAGCAGGGGTCACTGAAGCTTTCTTT. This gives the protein CASSQVAGVTEAFF.